This TCR beta chain came from a study of blood T cells in healthy people across ages. For the second PCR, which ran for about 7 to 12 cycles, a sample-barcoded 5' primer and a J-beta primer mix were used. TCRdb re-analysed the 5' RACE reads in MiXCR, keeping a single row per CDR3 protein. The sample has some 1,800,000 distinct CDR3 sequences, roughly 43% seen once. CDR1 is SEHNR and CDR2 is FQNEAQ in the germline V gene (reference sequence). CDR3 length: 16 residues. V lost 2 bases and J 1 base, leaving 13 bases between the germline ends. Sequences were obtained from blood. The genes are TRBV7-9 and TRBJ2-3, with D uncertain. The sequence was obtained from a human donor in good health. CDR3 region: CASSLSYGLGTDTQYF. In nucleotides, the CDR3 is TGTGCCAGCAGCTTATCTTACGGCCTTGGCACAGATACGCAGTATTTT.